The sequence of this TCR beta chain was determined in a study of shared clonotypes between healthy human individuals. Regarding the study as a whole: Estimated clonotype richness was generally higher in naive than memory subsets.

The CDR3 runs to 13 residues. Germline V gives CDR1 SEHNR, CDR2 FQNEAQ (reference sequence). The V gene lost 4 bases and the J gene lost 11 bases, with 12 bases spanning the gap. With respect to this clone: The target antigen is unknown.

CD45RA+ naive and CD45RA-negative memory subsets were separated from CD4+ cells. Every subset had its genomic DNA shared out evenly among several immunoSEQ plates. Only in-frame clones appear in the TCRdb table, and some are missing; sequencing was by immunoSEQ multiplex PCR. The sample consists of millions of clones, roughly 96% of them appearing once. The clonotype comes from a man aged 18 to 30 in good health. The sample taken for sequencing was naive CD4+ T cells sorted from blood. As to subset: CD45RA+ positively selected. The rearrangement joins TRBV7-9 to TRBJ1-6, with D possibly TRBD1 on 6 matching bases. CDR3 coding DNA: TGTGCCAGCAGCTCCGACAGGTCCCCACCCCTCCACTTT. Its translation is CASSSDRSPPLHF. The whole variable domain, remainder taken from reference TRBV7-9 and TRBJ1-6, is DTGVSQNPRHKITKRGQNVTFRCDPISEHNRLYWYRQTLGQGPEFLTYFQNEAQLEKSRLLSDRFSAERPKGSFSTLEIQRTEQGDSAMYLCASSSDRSPPLHFGNGTRLTVT.